These 23 T cell receptor beta chains share one sample of origin, sequenced in a study of T cells in Graves' hyperthyroidism and ophthalmopathy. Amplification of TCR beta CDR3 regions used RNA as the template. The study used the HTBI primer set for a first-round RT-PCR of the TCR CDR3. TCRdb re-analysed the multiplex PCR reads in MiXCR, keeping a single row per CDR3 protein. The sample lists 490,000 or so distinct CDR3 sequences; around 16% were seen once. Sequencing was carried out using blood. All receptors come from a woman younger than 45 with Graves' ophthalmopathy.

This clonotype was counted many times. V gene TRBV28 combines with J gene TRBJ2-5, with a weak D call TRBD2 (5 bases). With 6 bases removed from V and 2 bases from J, the gap between germline ends came to 16 bases. This CDR3 comprises 15 residues. Germline CDR1 is MDHEN and CDR2 is SYDVKM. The chain's CDR3 is CASSPTGLRQETQYF. The CDR3 DNA reads as TGTGCCAGCAGCCCTACTGGACTGAGACAAGAGACCCAGTACTTC.

This clonotype was counted at least ten times. The chain has TRBV5-1 and TRBJ2-7; D not certain. The CDR3 is made up of 16 amino acids. The ends were cut back, 1 base at V and 2 bases at J, with 16 bases in the middle. Germline V gene lookup returns CDR1 SGHRS and CDR2 YFSETQ. The CDR3 here is CASSLRLGQITYEQYF. Here the CDR3 DNA reads TGCGCCAGCAGCTTGAGGCTCGGTCAGATAACCTACGAGCAGTACTTC.

The chain joins TRBV5-1 to TRBJ2-7; D not resolved. Per the germline V gene, CDR1 is SGHRS and CDR2 is YFSETQ. V was shortened by 1 base and J by 5 bases, with 7 bases between the two germline ends. This CDR3 has 12 residues. The CDR3 DNA reads as TGCGCCAGCAGCTTGTATATAAACGAGCAGTACTTC. It codes for CASSLYINEQYF.

The CDR3: CSARDGRMSQGDEQFF. In nucleotides, the CDR3 is TGCAGTGCTAGAGATGGACGGATGTCTCAGGGAGATGAGCAGTTCTTC. The rearrangement links TRBV20-1 to TRBJ2-1; TRBD1 or TRBD2 may be the D gene (5 bases each). Trimming shortened V by 0 bases and J by 8 bases, and 20 bases separated the two germline ends. From germline, CDR1 is DFQATT and CDR2 SNEGSKA (reference sequence). This CDR3 is 16 amino acids long.

The gene calls are TRBV5-1 and TRBJ2-1, with 8 bases identical to TRBD2. The CDR3 runs to 16 residues. Germline CDR1 is SGHRS and CDR2 is YFSETQ. Trimming took 4 bases from V and 5 from J; bases not matched to a gene: 11. The CDR3 here is CASSPEGAGENNEQFF. DNA of the CDR3: TGCGCCAGCAGCCCGGAGGGAGCGGGGGAGAACAATGAGCAGTTCTTC.

This clonotype has ten or more counts. The rearrangement joins TRBV2 to TRBJ2-3; TRBD2 matches 13 bases. Germline values: CDR1 SNHLY, CDR2 FYNNEI. Trimming at V came to 8 bases and at J to 6 bases, leaving 14 bases not matched to a gene. The CDR3 length is 17 residues. The CDR3 nucleotides are TGTGCCAGCCCGGGTGGGTCCCCGGGACTAGCGGGGGATACGCAGTATTTT. Its protein is CASPGGSPGLAGDTQYF.

V is TRBV6-2 or TRBV6-3 and J is TRBJ2-3; TRBD2 matches at 14 bases. V lost 5 bases to trimming and J lost 5 bases; unmatched junction nucleotides: 3. The germline CDR1 and CDR2 sequences are MNHEY and SVGEGT. This CDR3 spans 15 amino acids. The CDR3 DNA is TGTGCCAGCAGTGCGGGACTAGCGGGAGTAGATACGCAGTATTTT. It specifies CASSAGLAGVDTQYF.

This clonotype has more than one count but fewer than ten. The chain joins TRBV28 to TRBJ1-4; tentatively, D is TRBD1 (5 bases). With 3 bases removed from V and 8 bases from J, the gap between germline ends came to 19 bases. The germline V gene has CDR1 MDHEN and CDR2 SYDVKM. The CDR3 is 16 residues long. The CDR3 nucleotides read TGTGCCAGCAGTTTCCAAGGAGGCGGGGCGGAGGAAAAACTGTTTTTT. Translating it yields CASSFQGGGAEEKLFF.

There are a few counts of this clonotype. The V and J genes are TRBV5-6 and TRBJ1-5, with D unclear. With 2 bases removed from V and 10 bases from J, the gap between germline ends came to 13 bases. This CDR3 spans 13 amino acids. CDR1 SGHDT and CDR2 YYEEEE come from the germline V gene. The DNA of the CDR3 is TGTGCCAGCAGCTTCTTTCAGGCAGTTCCCCAGCATTTT. Translated: CASSFFQAVPQHF.

The chain carries TRBV4-2 and TRBJ1-4, with no clear D. This CDR3 spans 15 amino acids. Germline values: CDR1 LGHNA, CDR2 YNFKEQ. V lost 2 bases and J 4 bases, leaving 11 bases between the germline ends. The CDR3 protein is CASSQRTEFNEKLFF. The CDR3 DNA reads TGTGCCAGCAGCCAACGTACGGAGTTTAATGAAAAACTGTTTTTT.

The sample holds a few counts of this clonotype. CDR3: CSAPTGTSGRPRYNEQFF. The CDR3 DNA reads TGCAGTGCCCCCACCGGGACTAGCGGGAGGCCTAGGTACAATGAGCAGTTCTTC. This sequence joins TRBV20-1 and TRBJ2-1, with TRBD2 matching 15 bases. Germline V gene lookup returns CDR1 DFQATT and CDR2 SNEGSKA (reference sequence). The V segment lost 6 bases and the J segment 4 bases; nucleotides outside the gene matches: 13. This CDR3 has 18 residues.

A few counts support this clonotype. The gene calls are TRBV5-5 and TRBJ2-5, with a weak D call TRBD2 (5 bases). The CDR3 is 12 amino acids. In germline, CDR1 is SGHKS, CDR2 YYEKEE (reference sequence). CDR3 sequence: CATSTTIETQYF. The CDR3 DNA follows: TGTGCGACCTCAACGACTATCGAGACCCAGTACTTC.

This clonotype was seen at least ten times. The chain joins TRBV30 to TRBJ1-2; a weak D match, TRBD1 (6 bases). The CDR3 runs to 15 residues. Trimming shortened V by 1 base and J by 4 bases, and 16 bases separated the two germline ends. CDR1 and CDR2 from the germline V gene are GTSNPN and SVGIG (reference sequence). This CDR3 is CAWSESGMGAYGYTF. Written as DNA, the CDR3 is TGTGCCTGGAGTGAATCAGGGATGGGGGCCTATGGCTACACCTTC.

This clonotype occurred many times. J is TRBJ1-1 and V is TRBV6-1, with D possibly being TRBD1 (5 bases). The CDR3 covers 16 residues. The germline V gene has CDR1 MNHNS and CDR2 SASEGT. Trimming stripped 2 bases from V and 4 bases from J, with 17 bases between. Here the CDR3 DNA reads TGTGCCAGCAGTGAAACACGTACAGCGGGGCGCACTGAAGCTTTCTTT. Translated, it gives CASSETRTAGRTEAFF.

Here the CDR3 reads CSASWDRTSTDTQYF. CDR3 bases: TGCAGTGCTTCCTGGGACAGAACTAGCACAGATACGCAGTATTTT. This sequence joins TRBV20-1 and TRBJ2-3; the match to TRBD1 covers 7 bases. CDR1 and CDR2 from the germline V gene are DFQATT and SNEGSKA (reference sequence). This CDR3 has 15 residues. V lost 5 bases and J lost 0; bases outside the gene matches: 8.

This sequence joins TRBV7-9 and TRBJ2-3; D is uncertain. Germline values: CDR1 SEHNR, CDR2 FQNEAQ (reference sequence). The CDR3 is made up of 13 amino acids. V lost 5 bases, J lost 1 base, and 7 bases lay in between. The CDR3 DNA sequence: TGTGCCAGCAGCATCACCGGCACAGATACGCAGTATTTT. Translating it yields CASSITGTDTQYF.

This clonotype was observed many times. The chain links TRBV2 to TRBJ1-1; D remains unclear. This CDR3 contains 11 residues. Trimming took 2 bases from V and 7 from J, leaving 5 bases between them. Germline loops: CDR1 SNHLY, CDR2 FYNNEI. The CDR3 region has the DNA TGTGCCAGCAGTGAACTGGTTGAAGCTTTCTTT. Its translation is CASSELVEAFF.

The rearrangement uses TRBV28 and TRBJ2-4; D is perhaps TRBD2 (5 bases). The CDR3 extends over 12 amino acids. The germline V gene has CDR1 MDHEN and CDR2 SYDVKM. The V end was cut by 7 bases, the J end by 4 bases, with 8 bases between. CDR3 region: CASMRGKNIQYF. CDR3 nucleotide sequence: TGTGCCAGCATGAGAGGGAAAAACATTCAGTACTTC.

This clonotype was seen ten or more times. The J gene is TRBJ2-3, the V gene TRBV20-1; D might be TRBD1 or TRBD2, each matching 5 bases. CDR3 length equals 17 residues. Deletions cut 5 bases from V and 4 bases from J, with 25 bases between. Looked up from germline, CDR1 is DFQATT and CDR2 is SNEGSKA (reference sequence). The CDR3 region is CSAGDPLRGFLADTQYF. The CDR3 nucleotides read TGCAGTGCTGGGGACCCACTACGCGGGTTTTTGGCAGATACGCAGTATTTT.

The J gene is TRBJ2-2, the V gene TRBV24-1; D is perhaps TRBD2 (6 bases). Germline assignment: CDR1 KGHDR and CDR2 SFDVKD. Trimming shortened V by 4 bases and J by 6 bases, and 11 bases separated the two germline ends. This CDR3 contains 14 residues. In DNA, the CDR3 is TGTGCCACCAGTGACGCGGGGCGTGCCGGGGAGCTGTTTTTT. Its protein is CATSDAGRAGELFF.

This clonotype was counted at least ten times. J is TRBJ2-5 and V is TRBV5-1, with D possibly being TRBD2 (7 bases). This CDR3 has 15 amino acids. V was trimmed by 0 bases and J by 1 base, leaving 10 bases between them. Germline CDR1 reads SGHRS; CDR2 reads YFSETQ. This CDR3 reads CASSLAGGRQETQYF. DNA of the CDR3: TGCGCCAGCAGCTTGGCGGGGGGCCGCCAAGAGACCCAGTACTTC. The full variable domain, in which reference TRBV5-1 and TRBJ2-5 provide the parts outside the CDR3, is KAGVTQTPRYLIKTRGQQVTLSCSPISGHRSVSWYQQTPGQGLQFLFEYFSETQRNKGNFPGRFSGRQFSNSRSEMNVSTLELGDSALYLCASSLAGGRQETQYFGPGTRLLVL.

This chain links TRBV5-6 with TRBJ1-4; 9 positions agree with TRBD1. There are 18 residues in the CDR3. The J segment lost 4 bases and the V segment lost 6 bases, leaving 16 bases of the junction unmatched. The germline V gene encodes CDR1 SGHDT and CDR2 YYEEEE. Here the CDR3 DNA reads TGTGCCAGCAACCGATATGGGTGGACAGGGGCGATTAATGAAAAACTGTTTTTT. Protein product: CASNRYGWTGAINEKLFF.

The chain uses TRBV6-2 or TRBV6-3 and TRBJ2-1; 12 nucleotides line up with TRBD1. The V gene end was trimmed by 7 bases and the J gene end by 7 bases; junction bases not matched to a gene: 17. This CDR3 has 18 residues. Germline V gene data show CDR1 as MNHEY and CDR2 as SVGEGT. CDR3 sequence reads: CASKGDRGPGTSINEQFF. CDR3 in DNA: TGTGCCAGCAAGGGGGACAGGGGGCCCGGGACTAGTATTAATGAGCAGTTCTTC.